The 9 T cell receptor beta chains below were found in one sample sequenced in a study of technical replicates of blood from a handful of donors. TCRdb's copy holds only in-frame clones and misses some; the assay was immunoSEQ multiplex PCR. There are about 88,000 clones in the sample; 94% occur only once, and approximately 0.25% lies in the top ten. The material sequenced was T cells isolated from PBMCs. The receptors come from a human donor in good health.

The chain couples TRBV28 to TRBJ1-3; D remains ambiguous. The CDR3 runs 15 residues. V was pared by 1 base and J by 0 bases, with 7 bases between. CDR1 is MDHEN and CDR2 is SYDVKM in the germline V gene. The CDR3 loop is CASSLLVDSGNTIYF. The DNA for the CDR3 is TGTGCCAGCAGTTTATTGGTAGACTCTGGAAACACCATATATTTT.

The chain has TRBV12-5 and TRBJ2-2; a weak D match, TRBD2 (6 bases). Germline CDR1 and CDR2: LGHNT and FRNRAP. V lost 1 base and J 3 bases, leaving 6 bases between the germline ends. The CDR3 totals 14 residues. In DNA form, the CDR3 reads TGTGCTAGTGGTTTGGGACTAGACACCGGGGAGCTGTTTTTT. Encoded protein: CASGLGLDTGELFF. Full variable domain (remainder filled in from reference TRBV12-5 and TRBJ2-2): DARVTQTPRHKVTEMGQEVTMRCQPILGHNTVFWYRQTMMQGLELLAYFRNRAPLDDSGMPKDRFSAEMPDATLATLKIQPSEPRDSAVYFCASGLGLDTGELFFGEGSRLTVL.

CDR3 nucleotides: TGTGCCAGCAGCTTGGCCATCACAGATACGCAGTATTTT. Its translation: CASSLAITDTQYF. The chain combines TRBV5-4 with TRBJ2-3; D uncertain. The CDR3 extends over 13 amino acids. Germline V lookup: CDR1 SGHNT, CDR2 YYREEE (reference sequence). Trimming removed 0 bases from V and 2 bases from J, with 4 bases in between.

This rearrangement joins TRBV15 to TRBJ2-1; TRBD1 matches at 9 bases. The CDR3 totals 18 residues. In germline, CDR1 is LNHNV, CDR2 YYDKDF (reference sequence). Trimming cost V 5 bases and J 0 bases; bases outside gene matches: 11. The CDR3 coding sequence is TGTGCCACCAGCGGACCGAACAGGGGGCCTAGCTCCTACAATGAGCAGTTCTTC. Protein sequence: CATSGPNRGPSSYNEQFF.

The V and J genes are TRBV7-8 and TRBJ2-5; 11 positions agree with TRBD1. The CDR3 has 16 residues. The germline gives CDR1 SGHVS, CDR2 FQNEAQ. Trimming at V came to 5 bases and at J to 0 bases, leaving 5 bases not matched to a gene. The CDR3 loop is CASSQRDRGYQETQYF. The DNA of the CDR3 is TGTGCCAGCAGCCAGCGGGACAGGGGGTACCAAGAGACCCAGTACTTC.

The chain carries TRBV7-8 and TRBJ2-1; TRBD1 matches at 7 bases. J gave up 10 bases and V 4 bases, and 7 bases lay outside the gene matches. CDR3 length: 13 residues. Germline CDR1 reads SGHVS; CDR2 reads FQNEAQ. CDR3: CASSSNRGWEQFF. The DNA for the CDR3 is TGTGCCAGCAGCTCCAACAGGGGTTGGGAGCAGTTCTTC.

This chain links TRBV5-1 with TRBJ1-1, with 11 bases aligning to TRBD1. This CDR3 comprises 18 residues. V lost 2 bases to trimming and J lost 7 bases; unmatched junction nucleotides: 16. The germline CDR1 and CDR2 sequences are SGHRS and YFSETQ. CDR3: CASSFGTGGRRVRYEAFF. CDR3 in DNA: TGCGCCAGCAGCTTTGGGACAGGGGGAAGAAGGGTGCGTTATGAAGCTTTCTTT.

This clone showed up just once. J is TRBJ2-5 and V is TRBV6-5, with 8 nucleotides matching TRBD1. With 3 bases clipped from V and 5 bases from J, the junction kept 8 bases outside the gene matches. The CDR3 extends over 15 amino acids. Germline CDR1 MNHEY, CDR2 SVGAGI. CDR3 sequence: CASSYTRGLGETQYF. The CDR3 region has the DNA TGTGCCAGCAGTTATACCAGGGGGCTAGGGGAGACCCAGTACTTC.

V and J are TRBV28 and TRBJ1-2; D not resolved. Trimming stripped 1 base from V and 2 bases from J, with 14 bases between. The CDR3 is made up of 16 amino acids. Germline CDR1 reads MDHEN; CDR2 reads SYDVKM. For the CDR3, the DNA is TGTGCCAGCAGTTTATATTCAGGTTCTTCAAACTATGGCTACACCTTC. Amino acids: CASSLYSGSSNYGYTF.